These T cell receptor beta chains were read from a single sample in a study of cytomegalovirus exposure and HLA in healthy donors. Produced via immunoSEQ multiplex PCR; TCRdb's table is partial and in-frame only. The sample carries about 120,000 clones, 75% recorded once. The sequenced sample consisted of PBMCs. These TCRs come from a woman aged 40 to 50 in good health and CMV-seropositive. CDR3s include the opening cysteine and the closing phenylalanine or tryptophan. D genes are given only for firm matches. Clone size is given for some rows only: seen once, a few or many times, or a class if the clone is expanded.

clone size,J gene,V gene,D gene,CDR3 DNA,CDR3 protein
once,TRBJ1-6,TRBV4-3,.,TGCGCCAGCAGCCAGAGAGGAAGCTCCTATAATTCACCCCTCCACTTT,CASSQRGSSYNSPLHF
.,TRBJ1-1,TRBV30,.,TGTGCCTGGAGACCTTTAGGGGCTGAAGCTTTCTTT,CAWRPLGAEAFF
once,TRBJ1-5,TRBV2,.,TGTGCCAGCAGTGACCGACAGAGTTATCAGCCCCAGCATTTT,CASSDRQSYQPQHF
.,TRBJ2-2,TRBV7-2,TRBD2,TGTGCCAGCAGCTCAGCCCCGTCTTGGACTAGCGGGGGGGCCGGGGCCGGGGAGCTGTTTTTT,CASSSAPSWTSGGAGAGELFF
few,TRBJ2-7,TRBV7-2,.,TGTGCCAGCGGACAGTATTCTTCCTACGAGCAGTACTTC,CASGQYSSYEQYF
.,TRBJ2-3,TRBV5-4,TRBD2,TGTGCCAGCAGCTTAGGACTAGTTGTCACAGATACGCAGTATTTT,CASSLGLVVTDTQYF
.,TRBJ1-2,TRBV15,.,TGTGCCACCAGCAGAGAGGGGACGGGGGAAGGCTACACCTTC,CATSREGTGEGYTF
.,TRBJ2-1,TRBV5-6,.,TGTGCCAGCAGCTTGGCCCAGCGAAGCGATGAGCAGTTCTTC,CASSLAQRSDEQFF
.,TRBJ2-1,TRBV19,.,TGTGCCAGTAGCCCGACGCCAGGGAATGAGCAGTTCTTC,CASSPTPGNEQFF
.,TRBJ1-1,TRBV27,.,TGTGCCAGCAGCGTGGAGGGAATGAACACTGAAGCTTTCTTT,CASSVEGMNTEAFF
few,TRBJ2-7,TRBV15,.,TGTGCCACCAGCAGTAATCGGGTTTTCTACGAGCAGTACTTC,CATSSNRVFYEQYF
few,TRBJ2-1,TRBV4-3,TRBD2,TGCGCCAGCAGCCAAGATAGTCTAGCGGGAGGGCTCTACAATGAGCAGTTCTTC,CASSQDSLAGGLYNEQFF
.,TRBJ1-2,TRBV2,TRBD1,TGTGCCAGCAGTGAGGTCTTGAGGGACAGGAGGTATGGCTACACCTTC,CASSEVLRDRRYGYTF
.,TRBJ2-3,TRBV19,TRBD2,TGTGCCAGTAGTATCACTAGCGGGGGCACAGATACGCAGTATTTT,CASSITSGGTDTQYF
.,TRBJ1-2,TRBV9,TRBD1,TGTGCCAGCAGCCCCCGGGGGACAGGTTTTGTTAGCGGTGGCTACACCTTC,CASSPRGTGFVSGGYTF
.,TRBJ2-7,TRBV6-5,.,TGTGCCAGCAGTCAGTTCTTCTCCTACGAGCAGTACTTC,CASSQFFSYEQYF
.,TRBJ2-7,TRBV6-5,.,TGTGCCAGCACCACCCTAGGTTACGAGCAGTACTTC,CASTTLGYEQYF
.,TRBJ2-5,TRBV15,.,TGTGCCACCAGCAGAGATCGGAGGCCGGGTGAGACCCAGTACTTC,CATSRDRRPGETQYF
once,TRBJ1-1,TRBV19,.,TGTGCCAGTAGTGTTGGACACCAGAACACTGAAGCTTTCTTT,CASSVGHQNTEAFF
few,TRBJ2-1,TRBV6-1,.,TGTGCCAGCAGGGTAGCGGTAAGCTCCTACAATGAGCAGTTCTTC,CASRVAVSSYNEQFF
.,TRBJ1-4,TRBV27,TRBD1,TGTGCCAGCAGTTCCGAGACAGGGGGCGGTGAAAAACTGTTTTTT,CASSSETGGGEKLFF